Listed below are T cell receptor beta chains from one sample, sequenced in a study of blood T cells in healthy people across ages. In TCRdb, the 5' RACE reads were re-called with MiXCR into one record per CDR3 protein. Among 1.4 million to 1.5 million distinct CDR3 sequences listed, approximately 42% were seen once. Material: blood. All receptors come from a woman aged 18-35 years in good health. The conserved cysteine and the conserved F or W are not part of the CDR3 here. Fields, in order: clone size, D gene, V gene, J gene, CDR3 protein. A D gene is named only where the DNA matches it firmly. The size entry is marked missing in some rows and otherwise reads once, few, many or a size class.

clone size: -; D gene: TRBD2; V gene: TRBV5-1; J gene: TRBJ2-5; CDR3 protein: ASSSSGGIQETQY
clone size: -; D gene: -; V gene: TRBV18; J gene: TRBJ2-5; CDR3 protein: ASSPNLAAYNEQY
clone size: few; D gene: TRBD1; V gene: TRBV20-1; J gene: -; CDR3 protein: SAGQPGQGSYEQY
clone size: -; D gene: -; V gene: TRBV10-3; J gene: TRBJ2-7; CDR3 protein: AIKEVNYEQY
clone size: -; D gene: TRBD1; V gene: TRBV3-1; J gene: TRBJ1-2; CDR3 protein: ASSQGGTVGYGYT
clone size: -; D gene: TRBD1; V gene: TRBV7-9; J gene: TRBJ2-5; CDR3 protein: ASSLLADRGSETQY
clone size: many; D gene: TRBD1; V gene: TRBV5-6; J gene: TRBJ1-2; CDR3 protein: ASSLADRVEYYGYT
clone size: -; D gene: -; V gene: TRBV7-2; J gene: TRBJ2-5; CDR3 protein: ASRPDAMGSRNEQY
clone size: few; D gene: TRBD1; V gene: TRBV27; J gene: TRBJ2-2; CDR3 protein: ASSYRGRSTGELF
clone size: few; D gene: -; V gene: TRBV6-5; J gene: TRBJ1-1; CDR3 protein: ASNGNANTEAF
clone size: -; D gene: TRBD2; V gene: TRBV4-1; J gene: TRBJ2-3; CDR3 protein: ASSPPTTSGTQY
clone size: -; D gene: -; V gene: TRBV3-1; J gene: TRBJ2-7; CDR3 protein: ASSQVPGAYNEQY
clone size: -; D gene: TRBD1; V gene: TRBV5-4; J gene: TRBJ1-6; CDR3 protein: ASSLRDSINSPLH
clone size: -; D gene: TRBD1; V gene: TRBV5-1; J gene: TRBJ2-4; CDR3 protein: ASGTEGIQY
clone size: -; D gene: -; V gene: TRBV25-1; J gene: TRBJ2-7; CDR3 protein: ASSVGSTPSYEQY
clone size: few; D gene: TRBD2; V gene: TRBV12-3/TRBV12-4; J gene: TRBJ2-1; CDR3 protein: ASTHAGVAGNNEQF
clone size: -; D gene: TRBD1; V gene: TRBV30; J gene: TRBJ2-2; CDR3 protein: AQEQGRRSTGELF
clone size: -; D gene: -; V gene: TRBV20-1; J gene: TRBJ2-3; CDR3 protein: SARYGGAYADTQY
clone size: -; D gene: -; V gene: TRBV6-1; J gene: TRBJ2-2; CDR3 protein: ASSEREVGELF
clone size: -; D gene: -; V gene: TRBV20-1; J gene: TRBJ1-1; CDR3 protein: SAKGRDPDTEAF
clone size: -; D gene: -; V gene: TRBV4-1; J gene: TRBJ2-7; CDR3 protein: ASSSGGVDEQY
clone size: -; D gene: -; V gene: TRBV25-1; J gene: TRBJ2-1; CDR3 protein: ASSESKGNEQF
clone size: -; D gene: -; V gene: TRBV15; J gene: TRBJ2-3; CDR3 protein: ATSVTAKDTQY
clone size: few; D gene: TRBD2; V gene: TRBV2; J gene: TRBJ2-1; CDR3 protein: ASSEIQRDWNEQF
clone size: -; D gene: TRBD1; V gene: TRBV29-1; J gene: TRBJ2-7; CDR3 protein: SVLGTGSSYEQY
clone size: -; D gene: -; V gene: TRBV28; J gene: -; CDR3 protein: ASTRVIGTQY
clone size: -; D gene: TRBD1; V gene: TRBV3-1; J gene: -; CDR3 protein: ASSHHSSGTGTYEQY
clone size: few; D gene: TRBD1; V gene: TRBV5-1; J gene: TRBJ1-4; CDR3 protein: ASSQGQGDEKLF
clone size: -; D gene: -; V gene: TRBV20-1; J gene: TRBJ2-7; CDR3 protein: SASGSSSLYEQY
clone size: -; D gene: TRBD2; V gene: TRBV6-1; J gene: TRBJ2-1; CDR3 protein: ASTSGGGTYNEQF
clone size: -; D gene: -; V gene: TRBV20-1; J gene: TRBJ2-5; CDR3 protein: SAMQNDMTRWEQY
clone size: -; D gene: -; V gene: TRBV10-3; J gene: TRBJ2-1; CDR3 protein: AISESTDTYEQF
clone size: -; D gene: -; V gene: TRBV9; J gene: TRBJ1-1; CDR3 protein: ASSVGSSRDEAF
clone size: -; D gene: TRBD2; V gene: TRBV6-5; J gene: TRBJ2-7; CDR3 protein: ASSSLRGTWTQY
clone size: once; D gene: -; V gene: TRBV20-1; J gene: TRBJ2-2; CDR3 protein: TYNPSAPPGPGELF
clone size: -; D gene: -; V gene: TRBV9; J gene: TRBJ2-3; CDR3 protein: ASSVGGTSLRTDTQY
clone size: few; D gene: -; V gene: TRBV29-1; J gene: TRBJ2-1; CDR3 protein: SVGLVPQGYNEQF
clone size: few; D gene: TRBD2; V gene: TRBV20-1; J gene: TRBJ2-1; CDR3 protein: SAPGTSGVFSYNEQF
clone size: few; D gene: TRBD1; V gene: TRBV7-2; J gene: TRBJ2-7; CDR3 protein: ASSLVRGQGPYEQY
clone size: -; D gene: -; V gene: TRBV9; J gene: TRBJ2-6; CDR3 protein: ASSVDSGANVLT
clone size: -; D gene: TRBD1; V gene: TRBV3-1; J gene: TRBJ2-1; CDR3 protein: ASSQGDRAQF
clone size: -; D gene: -; V gene: TRBV7-9; J gene: TRBJ1-2; CDR3 protein: ASSSRLDYPNYGYT
clone size: -; D gene: -; V gene: TRBV20-1; J gene: TRBJ2-3; CDR3 protein: SARDSGALGEY
clone size: few; D gene: -; V gene: TRBV7-8; J gene: TRBJ2-5; CDR3 protein: ASSLVTGVRETQY
clone size: -; D gene: -; V gene: TRBV18; J gene: TRBJ1-5; CDR3 protein: TSSQNSNQPQH
clone size: once; D gene: -; V gene: TRBV3-1; J gene: TRBJ2-7; CDR3 protein: ASSQDRANYEQY
clone size: few; D gene: TRBD1; V gene: TRBV29-1; J gene: TRBJ2-7; CDR3 protein: SVAGQGDEQY
clone size: few; D gene: TRBD2; V gene: TRBV4-1; J gene: TRBJ2-3; CDR3 protein: ASRRSGGVDRDTQY
clone size: few; D gene: -; V gene: TRBV5-1; J gene: TRBJ2-3; CDR3 protein: ASSFRGAGKDTQY
clone size: few; D gene: -; V gene: TRBV27; J gene: TRBJ2-3; CDR3 protein: ASSFRSIKGADTQY
clone size: few; D gene: -; V gene: TRBV7-3; J gene: TRBJ2-7; CDR3 protein: ASSLTEGSEQY
clone size: -; D gene: TRBD2; V gene: TRBV5-1; J gene: TRBJ2-1; CDR3 protein: ASSFGTSGSGIYLNEQF
clone size: few; D gene: -; V gene: TRBV20-1; J gene: TRBJ1-1; CDR3 protein: SVSNLNTEAF
clone size: many; D gene: -; V gene: TRBV10-3; J gene: TRBJ2-1; CDR3 protein: AISEAPLVSSYNEQF
clone size: -; D gene: TRBD2; V gene: TRBV12-5; J gene: TRBJ2-5; CDR3 protein: ASGRAGKDSIGKETQY